The present T cell receptor beta chain was sequenced within a study of blood T cell repertoires in COVID-19. Overall study: Acute-phase and convalescent COVID-19 samples originated in the United States, Italy and Spain. Sources were T cells, B-cell-depleted T cells, or PBMCs; the material itself was cDNA or gDNA.

The CDR3 has 12 residues. Germline V gives CDR1 SGHAT, CDR2 FQNNGV. The V end lost 6 bases, the J end lost 4 bases, and 10 bases lay between the germline ends. The data were produced by immunoSEQ multiplex PCR, yet TCRdb's version contains in-frame clones alone and is incomplete. The table records 200,000 to 250,000 clones, more than 75% of them present only once. The chain couples TRBV11-2 to TRBJ2-7; possibly TRBD2 for D (6 bases). The receptor was derived from an older man with acute or convalescent COVID-19. The sample was peripheral blood. CDR3 DNA: TGTGCCAGCAGTTCGGGACTTTACGAGCAGTACTTC. Encoded protein: CASSSGLYEQYF.